Listed below are T cell receptor beta chains from one sample, sequenced in a study of blood T cell repertoires in COVID-19. Assay used: immunoSEQ multiplex PCR; TCRdb lists only in-frame clones, some missing. The table lists 60,000 to 65,000 clones, roughly 80% of them singletons. Sequencing input: peripheral blood. The source of these receptors is a man in his fifties or sixties with COVID-19, enrolled during active disease. Each CDR3 is given with its conserved first and last residue. The D gene is left open where the match is weak. Size is omitted from some rows. Given values are once, few, many or a class for expanded clones.

D | size | J | V | DNA | CDR3
TRBD2 | NA | TRBJ2-5 | TRBV5-1 | TGCGCCAGCAGCCCCGTAACTAGCGGGAGTACCAAGACCCAGTACTTC | CASSPVTSGSTKTQYF
TRBD1 | NA | TRBJ1-1 | TRBV27 | TGTGCCAGCAGTGTGGGACAGAGGGTCACTGAAGCTTTCTTT | CASSVGQRVTEAFF
NA | NA | TRBJ2-1 | TRBV5-1 | TGCGCCAGCAGCTTGCTAATTCAGTTCTTC | CASSLLIQFF
TRBD1 | once | TRBJ1-2 | TRBV19 | TGTGCCAGTAGTGCAACCGGGACAGGGGACGGCTACACCTTC | CASSATGTGDGYTF
NA | NA | TRBJ2-7 | TRBV4-2 | TGTGCCAGCAGCCCCAGGGGCTTAGACTCCTACGAGCAGTACTTC | CASSPRGLDSYEQYF
NA | NA | TRBJ2-1 | TRBV7-2 | TGTGCCAGCAGCCCCCCGCGGGGTGAGCAGTTCTTC | CASSPPRGEQFF
TRBD1 | NA | TRBJ1-1 | TRBV28 | TGTGCCAGCGGGACAGGGTCCCGCCGGGTAGCTTTCTTT | CASGTGSRRVAFF
NA | NA | TRBJ1-2 | TRBV21-1 | TGTGCCAGCAGCCTTCTAAGGGGAGGGAGTTATGGCTACACCTTC | CASSLLRGGSYGYTF
TRBD1 | NA | TRBJ1-3 | TRBV10-3 | TGTGCCATCAGTGGGGACAGGGGGCAAAGTGGAAACACCATATATTTT | CAISGDRGQSGNTIYF
NA | NA | TRBJ1-1 | TRBV2 | TGTGCCAGCAGGCCCGACAGGCCAGCGAAAGCTTTCTTT | CASRPDRPAKAFF
NA | NA | TRBJ2-1 | TRBV19 | TGTGCCAGTAGTATAGTCCCAGGGGCCTATGAGCAGTTCTTC | CASSIVPGAYEQFF
NA | NA | TRBJ1-4 | TRBV7-2 | TGTGCCAGCAGCCTCTGGCAGGGCCTGGCTAATGAAAAACTGTTTTTT | CASSLWQGLANEKLFF
NA | NA | TRBJ2-6 | TRBV4-2 | TGTGCCAGCAGCCTTCCGGAGGGGTGGGGGGCCAACGTCCTGACTTTC | CASSLPEGWGANVLTF
TRBD2 | NA | TRBJ2-1 | TRBV19 | TGTGCCAGTAGTGTGGGACTAGCGGGAGCATCCTACAATGAGCAGTTCTTC | CASSVGLAGASYNEQFF
NA | NA | TRBJ2-2 | TRBV3-1/TRBV3-2 | TGTGCCAGCAGCCAAGAGTTCGGGGTGCGGGGTCCCGGGGAGCTGTTTTTT | CASSQEFGVRGPGELFF
TRBD1 | once | TRBJ2-6 | TRBV6-1 | TGTGCCAGCAGTGGGGGGACAGCGGCTGGGGCCAACGTCCTGACTTTC | CASSGGTAAGANVLTF
NA | NA | TRBJ2-3 | TRBV7-3 | TGTGCCAGCAGCCCACAGGGTGGGTCGGATACGCAGTATTTT | CASSPQGGSDTQYF
NA | NA | TRBJ2-7 | TRBV10-3 | TGTGCCATCAGTGACCGGACACGTAGCTCCTACGAGCAGTACTTC | CAISDRTRSSYEQYF
TRBD1 | NA | TRBJ1-2 | TRBV30 | TGTGCCTGGAGTGGAGGACAGGGCGGATACACCTTC | CAWSGGQGGYTF
NA | NA | TRBJ2-7 | TRBV27 | TGTGCCAGCAGTTACAAGCGGAACTCCTACGAGCAGTACTTC | CASSYKRNSYEQYF
NA | NA | TRBJ2-7 | TRBV6-2/TRBV6-3 | TGTGCCAGCAACCCGTCCATTTCCGGCTCCTACGAGCAGTACTTC | CASNPSISGSYEQYF
NA | NA | TRBJ2-3 | TRBV3-1/TRBV3-2 | TGTGCCAGCAGTCCAAGTATTCGTTCCGGGGCAGATACGCAGTATTTT | CASSPSIRSGADTQYF
NA | NA | TRBJ1-6 | TRBV28 | TGTGCCAGCCTCCGACGAAGGGGGGGGTTTTCACCCCTCCACTTT | CASLRRRGGFSPLHF
NA | NA | TRBJ2-2 | TRBV10-3 | TGTGCCATCAGTGAAGCGTCCCCGAACACCGGGGAGCTGTTTTTT | CAISEASPNTGELFF
NA | once | TRBJ2-7 | TRBV10-3 | TGTGCCACAGATCAAGGGGCCGGAGAGTACGAGCAGTACTTC | CATDQGAGEYEQYF
TRBD2 | NA | TRBJ2-3 | TRBV7-3 | TGTGCCAGCAGCTCACGGACTAGCGCCACAGATACGCAGTATTTT | CASSSRTSATDTQYF
TRBD1 | NA | TRBJ1-6 | TRBV4-1 | TGCGCCAGCAGCTACGGGGACAGGAGTAATTCACCCCTCCACTTT | CASSYGDRSNSPLHF
TRBD2 | NA | TRBJ2-7 | TRBV11-2 | TGTGCCAGCAGCTCTAGTGGGACTAGCGGGAGAAAGTACTTC | CASSSSGTSGRKYF
NA | few | TRBJ1-6 | TRBV4-1 | TGCGCCAGCAGCCAAGAGTCCGGGGTAGCGAATTCACCCCTCCACTTT | CASSQESGVANSPLHF
TRBD1 | NA | TRBJ1-1 | TRBV6-4 | TGTGCCAGCAGTGCTCAGGGGGGAACTGAAGCTTTCTTT | CASSAQGGTEAFF
TRBD2 | NA | TRBJ2-2 | TRBV6-2/TRBV6-3 | TGTGCCAGCAGTTACACCGGGACTAGCGGTAGCGGGGAGCTGTTTTTT | CASSYTGTSGSGELFF
NA | NA | TRBJ2-7 | TRBV5-5 | TGTGCCAGCAGCTTTATGGAGTACGAGCAGTACTTC | CASSFMEYEQYF
NA | NA | TRBJ1-5 | TRBV9 | TGTGCCAGCAGCGCCATAGGGGAGGGCGGGGACTCATATAGCAATCAGCCCCAGCATTTT | CASSAIGEGGDSYSNQPQHF
TRBD1 | few | TRBJ1-2 | TRBV3-1/TRBV3-2 | TGTGCCAGCAGCCAAGTAGCGACAGGGACCCTTGGCTACACCTTC | CASSQVATGTLGYTF
NA | NA | TRBJ1-3 | TRBV18 | TGTGCCAGCTCACTCAGGGCTGGGTCGATGGGAAACACCATATATTTT | CASSLRAGSMGNTIYF
NA | NA | TRBJ2-3 | TRBV14 | TGTGCCAGCAGCCTAGGGGACAAGTTCACAGATACGCAGTATTTT | CASSLGDKFTDTQYF
NA | NA | TRBJ1-2 | TRBV7-2 | TGTGCCAGCAGCTTTCGCAGCTATGGCTACACCTTC | CASSFRSYGYTF
NA | NA | TRBJ2-5 | TRBV14 | TGTGCCAGCAGCCGGCAGTACCAAGAGACCCAGTACTTC | CASSRQYQETQYF
NA | NA | TRBJ1-5 | TRBV6-2/TRBV6-3 | TGTGCCAGCAGTTACGCGGACTATAGCAATCAGCCCCAGCATTTT | CASSYADYSNQPQHF
TRBD1 | NA | TRBJ2-7 | TRBV19 | TGTGCCAGTAGTAGCCCGGGCAGGGGGCTCGAGCAGTACTTC | CASSSPGRGLEQYF
TRBD1 | NA | TRBJ2-7 | TRBV6-2/TRBV6-3 | TGTGCCAGCAGTTACGAGACAGGGGGCACTTACTCCTACGAGCAGTACTTC | CASSYETGGTYSYEQYF
TRBD2 | NA | TRBJ2-7 | TRBV5-1 | TGCGCCAGCAGCTTGGGCCCTAGCGGGATCTACGAGCAGTACTTC | CASSLGPSGIYEQYF
TRBD2 | NA | TRBJ2-7 | TRBV10-3 | TGTGCCATCAGTGGGACTAGGACGGACGAGCAGTACTTC | CAISGTRTDEQYF
NA | NA | TRBJ1-2 | TRBV5-1 | TGCGCCAGCAGAATTACCGGGCGGGATGGCTACACCTTC | CASRITGRDGYTF
TRBD2 | NA | TRBJ2-7 | TRBV3-1/TRBV3-2 | TGTGCCAGCAGCCTTTTTGGAGGGAGGGCCAACGAGCAGTACTTC | CASSLFGGRANEQYF
NA | NA | TRBJ1-3 | TRBV7-9 | TGTGCCAGCAGCTTAGCTACAGGGATTGGAAACACCATATATTTT | CASSLATGIGNTIYF
NA | NA | TRBJ1-4 | TRBV4-3 | TGCGCCAGCAGCCAAGAATGGGCAGGGGATGAAAAACTGTTTTTT | CASSQEWAGDEKLFF
NA | NA | TRBJ2-1 | TRBV7-2 | TGTGCCAGCAGCTTAGTCGGGGGACCTACGAATGAGCAGTTCTTC | CASSLVGGPTNEQFF
NA | NA | TRBJ1-3 | TRBV6-1 | TGTGCCAGCAGTGAAGTCAGTCCTGGAAACACCATATATTTT | CASSEVSPGNTIYF
TRBD2 | NA | TRBJ2-5 | TRBV6-5 | TGTGCCAGCGGAGCGGGAGGGAGAGAGACCCAGTACTTC | CASGAGGRETQYF
NA | NA | TRBJ2-2 | TRBV6-5 | TGTGCCAGCAGTCTTAGGGGATTGAGCACCGGGGAGCTGTTTTTT | CASSLRGLSTGELFF
NA | once | TRBJ2-1 | TRBV11-3 | TGTGCCAGCAGCTTAGCGACGGGTCACTCCTACAATGAGCAGTTCTTC | CASSLATGHSYNEQFF
TRBD2 | many | TRBJ2-1 | TRBV15 | TGTGCCACCAGCAGAGATCCGGCGCCAGCGGGGGGCTGGTTCAATGAGCAGTTCTTC | CATSRDPAPAGGWFNEQFF
NA | NA | TRBJ2-3 | TRBV4-1 | TGCGCCAGCAGCCAACTTAAAATACTTGGGGCCACAGATACGCAGTATTTT | CASSQLKILGATDTQYF